A selection of T cell receptor beta chains follows, all from one sample in a study of response to subunit inactivated influenza vaccine. A single record per CDR3 protein comes from TCRdb applying MiXCR to the RT-PCR reads. The sample includes approximately 500,000 distinct CDR3 sequences, 10% to 15% of them seen just once. The material was PBMCs from blood, obtained roughly 46 days after vaccination. The receptors were sampled from a man aged 45 to 65 who received an inactivated influenza vaccine. CDR3s include the opening cysteine and the closing phenylalanine or tryptophan. The D gene is left open where the match is weak. Size values are once, few and many counts, or a class for expanded clones, and some rows have none.

clone_size: few; j_call: TRBJ2-6; d_call: TRBD2; v_call: TRBV5-6; cdr3_aa: CASSLPEAGGLSGANVLTF; cdr3_nt: TGTGCCAGCAGCCTCCCTGAAGCGGGGGGCCTCTCTGGGGCCAACGTCCTGACTTTC
clone_size: few; j_call: TRBJ2-2; d_call: .; v_call: TRBV28; cdr3_aa: CASSLYMRGTGELFF; cdr3_nt: TGTGCCAGCAGTTTGTACATGAGGGGCACCGGGGAGCTGTTTTTT
clone_size: few; j_call: TRBJ1-6; d_call: TRBD1; v_call: TRBV10-3; cdr3_aa: CAISGGTGLSPLHF; cdr3_nt: TGTGCCATCAGCGGAGGGACAGGGCTCTCACCCCTCCACTTT
clone_size: few; j_call: TRBJ2-3; d_call: TRBD2; v_call: TRBV27; cdr3_aa: CASELAGGRTDTQYF; cdr3_nt: TGTGCCAGCGAGCTAGCGGGAGGTCGCACAGATACGCAGTATTTT
clone_size: few; j_call: TRBJ1-3; d_call: .; v_call: TRBV12-3/TRBV12-4; cdr3_aa: CASSSLWGGVQGNTIYF; cdr3_nt: TGTGCCAGCAGTTCTCTTTGGGGAGGGGTCCAAGGAAACACCATATATTTT
clone_size: few; j_call: TRBJ2-3; d_call: .; v_call: TRBV20-1; cdr3_aa: CSARDWGVGGDTQYF; cdr3_nt: TGCAGTGCTAGAGATTGGGGGGTCGGCGGTGATACGCAGTATTTT
clone_size: .; j_call: TRBJ2-1; d_call: .; v_call: TRBV9; cdr3_aa: CASSVTQTSSYNEQFF; cdr3_nt: TGTGCCAGCAGCGTAACCCAAACTAGCTCCTACAATGAGCAGTTCTTC
clone_size: many; j_call: TRBJ1-1; d_call: .; v_call: TRBV5-1; cdr3_aa: CASSLVGGGNTEAFF; cdr3_nt: TGCGCCAGCAGCTTGGTTGGTGGGGGGAACACTGAAGCTTTCTTT
clone_size: few; j_call: TRBJ2-3; d_call: .; v_call: TRBV25-1; cdr3_aa: CASSSFTGEAWTDTQYF; cdr3_nt: TGTGCCAGCAGTTCATTCACGGGAGAGGCTTGGACAGATACGCAGTATTTT
clone_size: .; j_call: TRBJ2-7; d_call: TRBD1; v_call: TRBV5-6; cdr3_aa: CASSSGGFCEQYF; cdr3_nt: TGTGCCAGCAGCTCAGGGGGCTTCTGCGAGCAGTACTTC
clone_size: few; j_call: TRBJ2-7; d_call: .; v_call: TRBV9; cdr3_aa: CASSVAVGSFYEQYF; cdr3_nt: TGTGCCAGCAGCGTAGCTGTCGGCAGCTTCTACGAGCAGTACTTC
clone_size: .; j_call: TRBJ2-1; d_call: .; v_call: TRBV12-3/TRBV12-4; cdr3_aa: CATQGNAGAFTYNEQFF; cdr3_nt: TGTGCCACCCAGGGGAATGCGGGGGCGTTCACCTACAATGAGCAGTTCTTC
clone_size: many; j_call: TRBJ2-3; d_call: .; v_call: TRBV29-1; cdr3_aa: CSVPDIYADTQYF; cdr3_nt: TGCAGCGTTCCGGACATATACGCAGATACGCAGTATTTT
clone_size: .; j_call: TRBJ2-5; d_call: .; v_call: TRBV28; cdr3_aa: CASSQPDLETQYF; cdr3_nt: TGTGCCAGCAGCCAACCGGACCTGGAGACCCAGTACTTC
clone_size: .; j_call: TRBJ2-3; d_call: .; v_call: TRBV20-1; cdr3_aa: CSASREDTQYF; cdr3_nt: TGCAGTGCTAGTCGGGAAGATACGCAGTATTTT
clone_size: many; j_call: TRBJ2-7; d_call: .; v_call: TRBV15; cdr3_aa: CATSRDPGTSYEQYF; cdr3_nt: TGTGCCACCAGCAGAGATCCAGGGACTTCCTACGAGCAGTACTTC
clone_size: .; j_call: TRBJ2-2; d_call: .; v_call: TRBV6-1; cdr3_aa: CASSSEGYTGELFF; cdr3_nt: TGTGCCAGCAGCTCGGAGGGGTACACCGGGGAGCTGTTTTTT
clone_size: many; j_call: TRBJ2-1; d_call: .; v_call: TRBV12-3/TRBV12-4; cdr3_aa: CASSPGVREQFF; cdr3_nt: TGTGCCAGCAGTCCAGGGGTTCGGGAGCAGTTCTTC
clone_size: few; j_call: TRBJ2-1; d_call: .; v_call: TRBV7-9; cdr3_aa: CASSFYEDEQFF; cdr3_nt: TGTGCCAGCAGCTTTTACGAGGATGAGCAGTTCTTC
clone_size: few; j_call: TRBJ1-1; d_call: .; v_call: TRBV5-1; cdr3_aa: CASSLPGLPGGTEAFF; cdr3_nt: TGCGCCAGCAGCTTACCGGGCTTACCGGGAGGGACTGAAGCTTTCTTT
clone_size: many; j_call: TRBJ2-2; d_call: TRBD1; v_call: TRBV10-3; cdr3_aa: CAISEENRGTGELFF; cdr3_nt: TGTGCCATCAGTGAGGAGAACAGGGGGACCGGGGAGCTGTTTTTT
clone_size: few; j_call: TRBJ1-1; d_call: TRBD1; v_call: TRBV5-1; cdr3_aa: CASSFALQGGTEAFF; cdr3_nt: TGCGCCAGCAGCTTCGCTCTCCAGGGGGGCACTGAAGCTTTCTTT
clone_size: many; j_call: TRBJ1-2; d_call: .; v_call: TRBV20-1; cdr3_aa: CSARGQEYGYTF; cdr3_nt: TGCAGTGCTAGAGGGCAGGAGTATGGCTACACCTTC
clone_size: once; j_call: TRBJ2-2; d_call: .; v_call: TRBV15; cdr3_aa: CATSRDMNTGELFF; cdr3_nt: TGTGCCACCAGCAGAGACATGAACACCGGGGAGCTGTTTTTT
clone_size: .; j_call: TRBJ2-3; d_call: TRBD2; v_call: TRBV3-1; cdr3_aa: CASSQAAGGRTDTQYF; cdr3_nt: TGTGCCAGCAGCCAAGCAGCGGGGGGCCGCACAGATACGCAGTATTTT
clone_size: few; j_call: TRBJ2-7; d_call: TRBD1; v_call: TRBV12-3/TRBV12-4; cdr3_aa: CASSSGTAYYEQYF; cdr3_nt: TGTGCCAGCAGTTCCGGGACAGCCTACTACGAGCAGTACTTC
clone_size: few; j_call: TRBJ2-1; d_call: TRBD2; v_call: TRBV20-1; cdr3_aa: CSAPRTSGGYYNEQFF; cdr3_nt: TGCAGTGCGCCCCGGACTAGCGGGGGGTACTACAATGAGCAGTTCTTC
clone_size: many; j_call: TRBJ2-5; d_call: .; v_call: TRBV5-1; cdr3_aa: CAWQETQYF; cdr3_nt: TGCGCCTGGCAGGAGACCCAGTACTTC
clone_size: .; j_call: TRBJ1-2; d_call: .; v_call: TRBV6-1; cdr3_aa: CASSHAGGTNYGYTF; cdr3_nt: TGTGCCAGCAGTCATGCCGGGGGCACTAACTATGGCTACACCTTC
clone_size: few; j_call: TRBJ2-2; d_call: TRBD1; v_call: TRBV12-3/TRBV12-4; cdr3_aa: CASSRQGRNGELFF; cdr3_nt: TGTGCCAGCAGCCGACAGGGGAGGAACGGGGAGCTGTTTTTT
clone_size: many; j_call: TRBJ2-7; d_call: .; v_call: TRBV12-3/TRBV12-4; cdr3_aa: CASSPSLGSSYEQYF; cdr3_nt: TGTGCCAGCAGTCCGAGCTTGGGCAGCTCCTACGAGCAGTACTTC
clone_size: .; j_call: TRBJ2-1; d_call: TRBD2; v_call: TRBV28; cdr3_aa: CASSSWTSGRHYNEQFF; cdr3_nt: TGTGCCAGCAGTTCCTGGACTAGCGGGAGGCACTACAATGAGCAGTTCTTC
clone_size: many; j_call: TRBJ1-6; d_call: .; v_call: TRBV6-1; cdr3_aa: CASRLLMSSYNSPLHF; cdr3_nt: TGTGCCAGCAGGCTTCTTATGAGCTCCTATAATTCACCCCTCCACTTT
clone_size: few; j_call: TRBJ2-5; d_call: .; v_call: TRBV28; cdr3_aa: CASSSLPGRRETQYF; cdr3_nt: TGTGCCAGCAGTTCCCTCCCCGGAAGGAGAGAGACCCAGTACTTC
clone_size: many; j_call: TRBJ1-2; d_call: TRBD1; v_call: TRBV20-1; cdr3_aa: CSATRGQGYGYTF; cdr3_nt: TGCAGTGCAACCAGGGGGCAGGGCTATGGCTACACCTTC
clone_size: .; j_call: TRBJ1-2; d_call: TRBD1; v_call: TRBV7-2; cdr3_aa: CASSLARQGYGYTF; cdr3_nt: TGTGCCAGCAGCTTAGCGCGACAGGGGTATGGCTACACCTTC
clone_size: few; j_call: TRBJ2-1; d_call: .; v_call: TRBV10-3; cdr3_aa: CAITGFLYNEQFF; cdr3_nt: TGTGCCATCACTGGATTTCTTTACAATGAGCAGTTCTTC
clone_size: many; j_call: TRBJ1-3; d_call: .; v_call: TRBV5-4; cdr3_aa: CASSLTGGNTIYF; cdr3_nt: TGTGCCAGCAGCTTGACAGGTGGAAACACCATATATTTT